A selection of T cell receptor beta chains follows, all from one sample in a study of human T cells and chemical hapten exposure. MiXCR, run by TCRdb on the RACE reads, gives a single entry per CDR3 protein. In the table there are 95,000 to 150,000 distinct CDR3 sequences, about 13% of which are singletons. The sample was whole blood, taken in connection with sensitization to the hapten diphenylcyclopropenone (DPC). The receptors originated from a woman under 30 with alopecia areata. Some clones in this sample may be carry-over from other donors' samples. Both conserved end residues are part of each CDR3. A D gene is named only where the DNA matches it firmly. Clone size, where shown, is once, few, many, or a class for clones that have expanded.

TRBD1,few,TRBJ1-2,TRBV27,TGTGCCAGCAGAAAGACAGGGCGGTTTGGCTACACCTTC,CASRKTGRFGYTF
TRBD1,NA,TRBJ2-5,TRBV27,TGTGCCAGCAGTCCATTCTCCGGGACAGTCCAAGAGACCCAGTACTTC,CASSPFSGTVQETQYF
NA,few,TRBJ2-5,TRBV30,TGTGCCTGGAGTGTACGAGGGCTACAAGAGACCCAGTACTTC,CAWSVRGLQETQYF
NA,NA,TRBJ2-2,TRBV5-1,TGCGCCAGCAGCTTGGTGGGCAGGGGCTCAGCGAACACCGGGGAGCTGTTTTTT,CASSLVGRGSANTGELFF
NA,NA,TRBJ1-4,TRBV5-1,TGCGCCAGCAGTTATTCCGGGACGGCGAATGAAAAACTGTTTTTT,CASSYSGTANEKLFF
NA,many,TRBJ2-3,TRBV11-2,TGTGCCAGCAGCTTGTACTCGGGGGCGGCAGATACGCAGTATTTT,CASSLYSGAADTQYF
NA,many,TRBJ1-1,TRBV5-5,TGTGCCAGCAGCTGGTCAGGGCCGGGAGAGGGAGCTTTCTTT,CASSWSGPGEGAFF
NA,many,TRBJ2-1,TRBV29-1,TGCAGCGTTGGGGATAGGGGAGGAAGCGATGAGCAGTTCTTC,CSVGDRGGSDEQFF
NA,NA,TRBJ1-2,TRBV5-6,TGTGCCAGCAGCTTGGTAGCAGACTATGGCTACACCTTC,CASSLVADYGYTF
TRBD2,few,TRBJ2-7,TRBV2,TGTGCCAGCAGTAAGGCGGGAGGCCCGGGCGAGCAGTACTTC,CASSKAGGPGEQYF
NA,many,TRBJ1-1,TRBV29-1,TGCAGCACATCCCGGGGGGTCACTGAAGCTTTCTTT,CSTSRGVTEAFF
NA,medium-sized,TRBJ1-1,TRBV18,TGTGCCAGCTCACCCCGAGGAAACACTGAAGCTTTCTTT,CASSPRGNTEAFF
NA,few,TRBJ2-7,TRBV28,TGTGCCAGCGCTACCCCCGGACAGCCTAACGTCTTC,CASATPGQPNVF
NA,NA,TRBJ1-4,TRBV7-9,TGTGCCAGCAGCTCTACACGTGCAACTAATGAAAAACTGTTTTTT,CASSSTRATNEKLFF
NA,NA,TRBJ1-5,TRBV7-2,TGTGCCAGCAGCCCCTATGGGGGCAATAGCAATCAGCCCCAGCATTTT,CASSPYGGNSNQPQHF
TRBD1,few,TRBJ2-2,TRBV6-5,TGTGCCAGCACCCCGGGACAGGGAAACACCGGGGAGCTGTTTTTT,CASTPGQGNTGELFF
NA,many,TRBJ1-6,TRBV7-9,TGTGCCAGCAGCTTGGAGGGCTTCGGTAATTCACCCCTCCACTTT,CASSLEGFGNSPLHF
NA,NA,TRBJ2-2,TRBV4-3,TGCGCCAGCAGCGATGAAAGGAACACCGGGGAGCTGTTTTTT,CASSDERNTGELFF
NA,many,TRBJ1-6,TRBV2,TGTGCCAGCAGTGCCGATAATTCACCCCTCCACTTT,CASSADNSPLHF
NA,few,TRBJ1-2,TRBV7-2,TGTGCCAGCAGCATAGACACCTACTATGGCTACACCTTC,CASSIDTYYGYTF
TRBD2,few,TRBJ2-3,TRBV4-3,TGCGCCAGCAGCCCTTCAATGGTTAGCGGGGGCCCAGATACGCAGTATTTT,CASSPSMVSGGPDTQYF
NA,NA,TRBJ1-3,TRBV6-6,TGTGCCAGCAGTTACTCGGTTGGGGGAAACACCATATATTTT,CASSYSVGGNTIYF
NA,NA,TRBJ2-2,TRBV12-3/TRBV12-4,TGTGCCAGCAGCCCAGGGCCTACCGGGGAGCTGTTTTTT,CASSPGPTGELFF
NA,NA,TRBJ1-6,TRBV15,TGTGCCACCAGCAGAGATCCCCGGTATAATTCACCCCTCCACTTT,CATSRDPRYNSPLHF
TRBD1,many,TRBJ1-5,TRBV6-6,TGTGCCAGCAGTTCACACAGGGGCGGCCAGCCCCAGCATTTT,CASSSHRGGQPQHF
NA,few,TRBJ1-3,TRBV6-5,TGTGCCAGCAGTTACTCGAGGGAGAATTCTGGAAACACCATATATTTT,CASSYSRENSGNTIYF
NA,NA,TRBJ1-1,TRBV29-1,TGCAGCGTTGAACTGCCAGGACAGTACACTGAAGCTTTCTTT,CSVELPGQYTEAFF
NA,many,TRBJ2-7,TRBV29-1,TGCAGCGTTGTAATGGGCTATCAGGAACAGTACTTC,CSVVMGYQEQYF
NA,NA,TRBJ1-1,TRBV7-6,TGTGCCAGCAGCTTAGCGGGCCAGGGGAGGGCTGAAGCTTTCTTT,CASSLAGQGRAEAFF
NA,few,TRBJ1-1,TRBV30,TGTGCCTGGCGGGGAGGGGGGACTGAAGCTTTCTTT,CAWRGGGTEAFF
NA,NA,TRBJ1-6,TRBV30,TGTGCCTGGAGTGTAGGGGGGTCGGGTTCACCCCTCCACTTT,CAWSVGGSGSPLHF
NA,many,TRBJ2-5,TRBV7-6,TGTGCCAGCAGCCAAAAATTCGGGGAAACGGCCCAGTACTTC,CASSQKFGETAQYF
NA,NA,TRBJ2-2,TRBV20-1,TGCAGTGCCAGGAGGGCCGGGGAGCTGTTTTTT,CSARRAGELFF
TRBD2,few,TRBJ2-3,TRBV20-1,TGCAGTGCTATTTCGGGGGGGGTCACAGATACGCAGTATTTT,CSAISGGVTDTQYF
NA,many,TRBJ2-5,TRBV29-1,TGCAGCGGTATGGGACACCTCCAAGAGACCCAGTACTTC,CSGMGHLQETQYF
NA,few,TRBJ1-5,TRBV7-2,TGTGCCAGTCGCCCCGGGGGCAGGGATCAGCCCCAGCATTTT,CASRPGGRDQPQHF
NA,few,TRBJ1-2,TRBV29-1,TGCAGCGTTGAAAGGGGCAGGAGCTATGGCTACACCTTC,CSVERGRSYGYTF
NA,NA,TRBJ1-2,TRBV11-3,TGTGCCAGCAGCTTACGGGGAGACTCTGGCTACACCTTC,CASSLRGDSGYTF
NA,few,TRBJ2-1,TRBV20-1,TGCAGTGCTAGAGAAGGCAGATCCAATGAGCAGTTCTTC,CSAREGRSNEQFF
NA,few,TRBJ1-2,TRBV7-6,TGTGCCAGCAGCCTAAACCCAGGCAGGTCTAACTATGGCTACACCTTC,CASSLNPGRSNYGYTF
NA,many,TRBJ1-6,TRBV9,TGTGCCAGCAGCGTAGAACAGAGAAATTCACCCCTCCACTTT,CASSVEQRNSPLHF
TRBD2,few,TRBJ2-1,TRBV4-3,TGCGCCAGCAGCCAAGAGTTAGCGGGGGGAAACAATGAGCAGTTCTTC,CASSQELAGGNNEQFF
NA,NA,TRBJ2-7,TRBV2,TGTGCCAGCAGTGAACTCGCCAGTCAACGATTC,CASSELASQRF
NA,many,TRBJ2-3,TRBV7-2,TGCGCCAGCAGCTTGGGGCTTAGCACAGATACGCAGTATTTT,CASSLGLSTDTQYF
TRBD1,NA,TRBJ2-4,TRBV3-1,TGTGCCAGCAGCCAACGTACAGGGGGCGGGATGGACATTCAGTACTTC,CASSQRTGGGMDIQYF
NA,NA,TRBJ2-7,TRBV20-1,TGCAGTGCTAGCCGCTTCGGGGCGGCCGGGACCTACGAGCAGTACTTC,CSASRFGAAGTYEQYF
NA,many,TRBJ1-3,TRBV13,TGTGCCAGCACTCCCACCCCACGAAGGCATGGGAACACCATATATTTT,CASTPTPRRHGNTIYF
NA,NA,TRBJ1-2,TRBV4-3,TGCGCCAGCAGCCAAGATTTCGGGACGCCGATCTACTATGGCTACACCTTC,CASSQDFGTPIYYGYTF
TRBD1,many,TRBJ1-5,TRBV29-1,TGCAGCGTTGCAGGGGGACAGGGAAGTCAGCCCCAGCATTTT,CSVAGGQGSQPQHF
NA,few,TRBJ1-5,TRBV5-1,TGCGCCAGCAGCTTGGTAGGGGGTAGCAATCAGCCCCAGCATTTT,CASSLVGGSNQPQHF
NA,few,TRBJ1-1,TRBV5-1,TGCGCCAGCAGCTTCCAAGGTGAGGAAGCTTTCTTT,CASSFQGEEAFF
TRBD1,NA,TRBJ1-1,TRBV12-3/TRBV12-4,TGTGCCAGCAGTTTCGACAGGGTCGCGTACACTGAAGCTTTCTTT,CASSFDRVAYTEAFF
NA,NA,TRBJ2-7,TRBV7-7,TGTGCCAGCAGCCTAATAGATGCGGGGCCGAAATCGTACTACGAGCAGTACTTC,CASSLIDAGPKSYYEQYF
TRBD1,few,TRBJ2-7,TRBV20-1,TGCAGTGCTAGAGGGGACAGGGGGGACGAGCAGTACTTC,CSARGDRGDEQYF